Listed here are 25 T cell receptor beta chains from one sample, sequenced in a study of blood T cell repertoires in COVID-19. Clones were sequenced by immunoSEQ multiplex PCR, and TCRdb holds only the in-frame ones, with some missing. The table lists 250,000 or so clones, just under 85% of them singletons, with under 2% in the top ten. The sequenced material came from peripheral blood. The receptors shown here come from a woman older than 75 with acute or convalescent COVID-19.

This chain connects TRBV7-9 to TRBJ1-2; TRBD1 is a possible D gene (5 bases). Germline V gives CDR1 SEHNR, CDR2 FQNEAQ (reference sequence). The length of the CDR3 is 16 residues. V was cut by 0 bases and J by 3 bases, with 14 bases left in between. The CDR3 DNA sequence: TGTGCCAGCAGCTTAGCTTACGACAGCCCATACTATGGCTACACCTTC. Translated, it gives CASSLAYDSPYYGYTF.

This rearrangement joins TRBV5-5 to TRBJ1-4, with D perhaps matching TRBD1 (5 bases). This CDR3 has 15 residues. Per germline, CDR1 SGHKS and CDR2 YYEKEE (reference sequence). The germline V and J ends were trimmed by 4 bases and 7 bases, with 17 bases remaining between them. The CDR3 here is CASSLTGEESEKLFF. The CDR3 nucleotides read TGTGCCAGCAGCCTAACAGGTGAGGAGAGTGAAAAACTGTTTTTT.

The CDR3 loop reads CASRLGDREETQYF. CDR3 DNA: TGTGCCAGCAGACTCGGGGACAGGGAAGAGACCCAGTACTTC. This chain links TRBV6-4 with TRBJ2-5, with TRBD1 identical over 9 bases. This CDR3 is 14 amino acids long. Germline V gene sequence: CDR1 MRHNA, CDR2 SNTAGT. V dropped 6 bases and J dropped 3; count of bases not matched to a gene: 5.

This chain joins TRBV6-5 and TRBJ1-1, with D maybe TRBD1 (6 bases). The CDR3 loop spans 13 amino acids. Trimming removed 6 bases from V and 1 base from J, with 9 bases in between. From germline, CDR1 is MNHEY and CDR2 SVGAGI. In DNA form, the CDR3 reads TGTGCCAGCAGAGCACAGGGGAACACTGAAGCTTTCTTT. It translates to CASRAQGNTEAFF.

V is TRBV7-2 and J is TRBJ1-6, with a tentative D call TRBD1 (6 bases). CDR1 is SGHTA and CDR2 is FQGNSA in the germline V gene. The CDR3 is 16 amino acids. The germline V and J ends were trimmed by 4 bases and 7 bases, with 17 bases remaining between them. The CDR3 DNA follows: TGTGCCAGCAGCTCAACAGGGACATTATACAATTCACCCCTCCACTTT. It translates to CASSSTGTLYNSPLHF.

In this sample, this clone turned up a few times. The rearrangement joins TRBV9 to TRBJ1-6; tentative D call: TRBD1 (5 bases). Trimming removed 0 bases at V and 13 bases at J, with 17 bases between. Germline assignment: CDR1 SGDLS and CDR2 YYNGEE. This CDR3 has 15 amino acids. CDR3 DNA sequence: TGTGCCAGCAGCGTAGAAGACAGAGCCCAATTCCCCCTCCACTTT. Amino acids: CASSVEDRAQFPLHF.

The count of this clone is one. This chain links TRBV19 with TRBJ2-1; 10 bases agree with TRBD1. Losses at the gene ends were 7 bases for V and 8 bases for J; bases not matched to a gene: 11. CDR3 size: 15 residues. CDR1 LNHDA and CDR2 SQIVND come from the germline V gene (reference sequence). CDR3 nucleotide sequence: TGTGCCAGTAAACCCGGGACAGGGGATGTGGATGAGCAGTTCTTC. It yields the protein CASKPGTGDVDEQFF.

The chain links TRBV5-1 to TRBJ2-1, with D tentatively TRBD1 (6 bases). The CDR3 extends over 17 amino acids. Germline CDR1 is SGHRS and CDR2 is YFSETQ. Between the trimmed V and J ends, which lost 6 bases and 0 bases, there was a span of 19 bases. CDR3 sequence: CASTLGRRGSSYNEQFF. DNA for the CDR3: TGCGCCAGCACCCTTGGGAGAAGGGGGAGCTCCTACAATGAGCAGTTCTTC.

The rearrangement joins TRBV2 to TRBJ2-4; no definite D call. This CDR3 is built from 12 residues. Trimming stripped 5 bases from V and 8 bases from J, with 10 bases between. Germline V lookup: CDR1 SNHLY, CDR2 FYNNEI. The CDR3: CASSPVLYIQYF. DNA for the CDR3: TGTGCCAGCAGTCCCGTTTTGTACATTCAGTACTTC.

The chain uses TRBV27 and TRBJ2-6, with D perhaps TRBD1 (5 bases). Germline V gene sequence: CDR1 MNHEY, CDR2 SMNVEV (reference sequence). The CDR3 runs to 16 residues. V gave up 1 base and J gave up 2 bases, with 9 bases separating them. The CDR3 here is CASSLWAGTGANVLTF. The CDR3 region has the DNA TGTGCCAGCAGTTTATGGGCAGGGACTGGGGCCAACGTCCTGACTTTC. Looking up the rest from reference TRBV27 and TRBJ2-6 gives the full variable domain: EAQVTQNPRYLITVTGKKLTVTCSQNMNHEYMSWYRQDPGLGLRQIYYSMNVEVTDKGDVPEGYKVSRKEKRNFPLILESPSPNQTSLYFCASSLWAGTGANVLTFGAGSRLTVL.

The V call is TRBV6-2 or TRBV6-3, the J call TRBJ1-6; D is uncertain. This CDR3 comprises 14 residues. Germline-derived CDR1 and CDR2 are MNHEY and SVGEGT. Trimming removed 4 bases at V and 7 bases at J, with 11 bases between. CDR3 residues: CASSFARVNSPLHF. The DNA for the CDR3 is TGTGCCAGCAGTTTCGCCCGGGTAAATTCACCCCTCCACTTT.

The genes are TRBV28 and TRBJ2-1, with 8 bases matching TRBD2. Germline assignment: CDR1 MDHEN and CDR2 SYDVKM. After removal of 8 bases from V and 0 bases from J, the junction contained 9 bases not matched to a gene. CDR3 length: 16 amino acids. The DNA for the CDR3 is TGTGCCAGCCTCCGGGGGGGGTCAAGCTCCTACAATGAGCAGTTCTTC. It specifies CASLRGGSSSYNEQFF.

The CDR3 here is CASRGQGDTEAFF. In DNA form, the CDR3 reads TGTGCCAGCCGTGGGCAGGGGGACACTGAAGCTTTCTTT. The chain joins TRBV12-3 or TRBV12-4 to TRBJ1-1; TRBD1 agrees at 7 bases. The length of the CDR3 is 13 residues. The V and J ends lost 8 bases and 3 bases, in that order; junction bases with no gene match: 6.

This clone was counted between two and nine times. The V and J genes are TRBV3-1 (or the pseudogene TRBV3-2) and TRBJ1-6; 7 nucleotides align to TRBD1. Losses at the gene ends were 5 bases for V and 7 bases for J; bases not matched to a gene: 5. Germline values: CDR1 LGHDT, CDR2 YNNKEL (reference sequence). The CDR3 runs 14 residues. CDR3 region: CASSGTVKNSPLHF. Written as DNA, the CDR3 is TGTGCCAGCAGCGGGACAGTAAAGAATTCACCCCTCCACTTT.

V is TRBV5-4 and J is TRBJ2-2, with TRBD2 matching over 12 bases. After removal of 4 bases from V and 1 base from J, the junction contained 2 bases not matched to a gene. The germline V gene encodes CDR1 SGHNT and CDR2 YYREEE (reference sequence). CDR3 length: 16 residues. The CDR3 nucleotides are TGTGCCAGCAGCGCGGGACTAGCGGGGAACACCGGGGAGCTGTTTTTT. Amino acids: CASSAGLAGNTGELFF.

This chain links TRBV7-9 with TRBJ2-3; 8 nucleotides agree with TRBD1. This CDR3 contains 19 residues. V shed 1 base, J shed 0 bases, and the junction held 12 bases outside the gene matches. From germline, CDR1 is SEHNR and CDR2 FQNEAQ (reference sequence). The CDR3 reads CASSLGTGTFASSTDTQYF. The CDR3 bases are TGTGCCAGCAGCTTAGGGACAGGGACCTTCGCATCTAGCACAGATACGCAGTATTTT.

The V and J genes are TRBV5-5 and TRBJ2-5, with TRBD2 identical over 8 bases. From germline, CDR1 is SGHKS and CDR2 YYEKEE (reference sequence). After removal of 0 bases from V and 1 base from J, the junction contained 2 bases not matched to a gene. The CDR3 covers 15 residues. Written as DNA, the CDR3 is TGTGCCAGCAGCTTGGTAGCGGGGCTCCAAGAGACCCAGTACTTC. Translating gives CASSLVAGLQETQYF.

CDR3 sequence reads: CASSLQGHGYTF. In DNA, the CDR3 is TGTGCCAGCAGTTTACAGGGGCACGGCTACACCTTC. This chain connects TRBV28 to TRBJ1-2; possibly TRBD1 for D (6 bases). This CDR3 comprises 12 residues. Trimming removed 2 bases at V and 8 bases at J, with 9 bases between. Germline CDR1 is MDHEN and CDR2 is SYDVKM.

This chain connects TRBV2 to TRBJ2-3, with a tentative D call TRBD2 (6 bases). The germline CDR1 and CDR2 sequences are SNHLY and FYNNEI. The ends were cut back, 6 bases at V and 4 bases at J, with 11 bases in the middle. This CDR3 has 13 residues. This chain's CDR3 is CASRQGGADTQYF. The CDR3 nucleotides read TGTGCCAGCAGGCAGGGAGGCGCAGATACGCAGTATTTT.

V and J are TRBV4-3 and TRBJ2-3, with 8 bases matching TRBD2. J was trimmed by 5 bases and V by 4 bases; bases with no gene match: 14. Germline-derived CDR1 and CDR2 are LGHNA and YSLEER. This CDR3 region has 17 residues. The CDR3: CASSPRVGGGRGDTQYF. CDR3 DNA sequence: TGCGCCAGCAGCCCCCGCGTGGGCGGGGGGAGGGGAGATACGCAGTATTTT.

This chain connects TRBV6-5 to TRBJ1-2; 7 nucleotides agree with TRBD1. Germline V gene lookup returns CDR1 MNHEY and CDR2 SVGAGI. J lost 7 bases, V lost 7 bases, and 12 bases had no gene match. CDR3 length equals 14 residues. The CDR3 loop is CASIIPGQRTGYTF. For the CDR3, the DNA is TGTGCCAGCATTATACCGGGACAGAGAACTGGCTACACCTTC.

This clone was seen once. This chain links TRBV4-1 with TRBJ2-1; a possible D gene is TRBD1 (5 bases). This CDR3 is 15 amino acids long. Trimming removed 1 base from V and 5 bases from J, with 12 bases in between. The germline gives CDR1 MGHRA, CDR2 YSYEKL. The CDR3 DNA sequence: TGCGCCAGCAGCCAAGGGACATCGGACCACAATGAGCAGTTCTTC. Translated, it gives CASSQGTSDHNEQFF.

V gene TRBV28 combines with J gene TRBJ1-3, with D possibly matching TRBD1 (5 bases). The CDR3 is made up of 14 amino acids. The V gene's germline CDR1 is MDHEN and CDR2 SYDVKM. Trimming cost V 6 bases and J 0 bases, with 9 bases left between them. The CDR3 loop is CASRLQVSGNTIYF. CDR3 coding DNA: TGTGCCAGCAGATTACAGGTCTCTGGAAACACCATATATTTT.

The chain uses TRBV11-2 and TRBJ1-2; D gene uncertain. Trimming took off 0 bases at V and 1 base at J, with 18 bases between the two ends. Germline-derived CDR1 and CDR2 are SGHAT and FQNNGV. The CDR3 is 18 amino acids. The CDR3 protein is CASSLDLATRTHNYGYTF. CDR3 sequence (DNA): TGTGCCAGCAGCTTAGATCTGGCGACTCGCACCCATAACTATGGCTACACCTTC.

V gene TRBV19 combines with J gene TRBJ1-3; D call uncertain. The germline V gene encodes CDR1 LNHDA and CDR2 SQIVND (reference sequence). This CDR3 spans 14 amino acids. The ends were cut back, 7 bases at V and 4 bases at J, with 14 bases in the middle. In DNA form, the CDR3 reads TGTGCCAGTATGGGAGGGAGCAGGGGAAACACCATATATTTT. It encodes CASMGGSRGNTIYF.